The 7 T cell receptor beta chains below all came from one sample that was sequenced in a study of T cell repertoires in cytomegalovirus infection (dated by TCRdb to the late 2010s). This sample was sequenced with an Illumina HiSeq 1500. The raw public data were reprocessed by TCRdb itself: fastp quality trimming at Q25, MiXCR clonotype calling, in-frame beta chains only. A single entry per CDR3 protein holds the most common genes and DNA from its merged rows. For this sample there are about 830,000 distinct CDR3 sequences; approximately 30% appear just once. Around 12% of the sample is taken by the ten largest. These receptors are not linked to any known antigen. Read against the paper, the sample's treatment or condition label means: in vitro stimulation with specific CMV peptide epitopes to enrich CMV-specific T cells. The sequences come from cultured CD8+ T cells from PBMCs, collected from culture after CMV antigen stimulation. The receptors originated from a human donor in good health (CMV status not recorded). Some clones in this sample may be carry-over from other donors' samples.

In this sample, this clonotype turned up a few times. The chain links TRBV14 to TRBJ2-7; 9 nucleotides align to TRBD1. CDR1 SGHDN and CDR2 FVKESK come from the germline V gene. Unmatched junction bases numbered 22, after V lost 1 base and J lost 3 bases. There are 21 residues in the CDR3. The CDR3 protein is CASSQVNTNLWITTGGYEQYF. In nucleotides, the CDR3 is TGTGCCAGCAGCCAAGTTAACACCAACCTCTGGATTACGACAGGGGGCTACGAGCAGTACTTC.

V is TRBV7-9 and J is TRBJ1-3, with D maybe TRBD1 (5 bases). CDR1 and CDR2 (germline): SEHNR, FQNEAQ (reference sequence). Trimming removed 5 bases at V and 1 base at J, with 12 bases between. The CDR3 sequence is 15 residues long. CDR3 sequence: CASSPRQRSGNTIYF. CDR3 bases: TGTGCCAGCAGCCCCAGACAGCGGTCTGGAAACACCATATATTTT.

In this sample, this clonotype turned up a few times. The chain uses TRBV7-8 and TRBJ1-6, with a weak D call TRBD1 (5 bases). This CDR3 has 15 amino acids. Deletions cut 1 base from V and 10 bases from J, with 14 bases between. Germline V gene data show CDR1 as SGHVS and CDR2 as FQNEAQ. The CDR3 region has the DNA TGTGCCAGCAGCTTAGGTCCAGGGAACCCATCACCCCTCCACTTT. Residues: CASSLGPGNPSPLHF.

V and J are TRBV6-2 or TRBV6-3 and TRBJ1-4; D not certain. The V gene lost 2 bases and the J gene lost 6 bases, with 13 bases spanning the gap. The V gene's germline CDR1 is MNHEY and CDR2 SVGEGT. This CDR3 is 15 amino acids long. DNA of the CDR3: TGTGCCAGCAGTTACGTCGGACCTTTTGATGAAAAACTGTTTTTT. Translating gives CASSYVGPFDEKLFF.

The chain has TRBV5-1 and TRBJ2-2, with D uncertain. V dropped 1 base and J dropped 1 base, with 11 bases sitting between them. The CDR3 has 16 residues. Looked up from germline, CDR1 is SGHRS and CDR2 is YFSETQ. The CDR3 DNA is TGCGCCAGCAGCTTGTACCAGAACTTGAACACCGGGGAGCTGTTTTTT. As protein: CASSLYQNLNTGELFF.

This clonotype has more than one count but fewer than ten. CDR3 residues: CASSQVHRGREQYF. The CDR3 nucleotides read TGCGCCAGCAGCCAAGTCCACAGGGGGCGTGAGCAGTACTTC. The chain has TRBV4-1 and TRBJ2-7, with 9 nucleotides matching TRBD1. The CDR3 covers 14 residues. V gave up 1 base and J gave up 7 bases; unmatched junction bases: 5. CDR1 and CDR2 from the germline V gene are MGHRA and YSYEKL.

This clonotype was counted only a few times. V gene TRBV6-1 combines with J gene TRBJ2-6; 7 bases match TRBD1. The CDR3 has 15 amino acids. Germline CDR1 is MNHNS and CDR2 is SASEGT. With V trimmed by 4 bases and J by 2 bases, 2 bases remained unmatched. The CDR3 DNA reads TGTGCCAGCAGTGGCACAGGGGCTGGGGCCAACGTCCTGACTTTC. This gives the protein CASSGTGAGANVLTF.